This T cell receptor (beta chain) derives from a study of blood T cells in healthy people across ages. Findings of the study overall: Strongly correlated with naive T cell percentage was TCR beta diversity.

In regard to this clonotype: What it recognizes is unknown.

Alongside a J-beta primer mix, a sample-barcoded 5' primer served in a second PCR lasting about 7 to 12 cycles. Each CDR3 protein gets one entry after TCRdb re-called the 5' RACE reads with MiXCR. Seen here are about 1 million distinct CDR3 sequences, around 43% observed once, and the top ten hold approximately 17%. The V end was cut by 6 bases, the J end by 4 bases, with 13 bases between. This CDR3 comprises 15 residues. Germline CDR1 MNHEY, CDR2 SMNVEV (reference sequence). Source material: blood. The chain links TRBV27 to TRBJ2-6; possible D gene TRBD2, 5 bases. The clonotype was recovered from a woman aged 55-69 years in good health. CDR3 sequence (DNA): TGTGCCAGCAGAAGGGAGAGTGCCGGGGCCAACGTCCTGACTTTC. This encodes CASRRESAGANVLTF.